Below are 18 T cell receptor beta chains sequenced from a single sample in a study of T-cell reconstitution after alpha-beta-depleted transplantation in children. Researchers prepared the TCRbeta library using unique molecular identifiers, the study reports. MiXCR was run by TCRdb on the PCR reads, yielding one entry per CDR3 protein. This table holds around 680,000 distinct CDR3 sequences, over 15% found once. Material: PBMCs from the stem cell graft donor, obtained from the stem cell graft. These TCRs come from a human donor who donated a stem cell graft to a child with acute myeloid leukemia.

The DNA for the CDR3 is TGCAGTGCTAGGCCTCTGGCGGGGGGGCCGTATGAGCAGTTCTTC. This translates into CSARPLAGGPYEQFF. The chain has TRBV20-1 and TRBJ2-1; 9 bases are shared with TRBD2. The ends lost 3 bases at V and 8 bases at J; junction bases unmatched: 11. Germline V gene data show CDR1 as DFQATT and CDR2 as SNEGSKA (reference sequence). This CDR3 spans 15 amino acids.

The CDR3 spells CASSLVGRGGYNEQFF. The CDR3 bases are TGTGCCAGCAGCTTAGTGGGGCGGGGGGGCTACAATGAGCAGTTCTTC. The chain links TRBV11-2 to TRBJ2-1; 9 bases line up with TRBD2. Germline-derived CDR1 and CDR2 are SGHAT and FQNNGV. Trimming at V came to 1 base and at J to 3 bases, leaving 4 bases not matched to a gene. This CDR3 has 16 amino acids.

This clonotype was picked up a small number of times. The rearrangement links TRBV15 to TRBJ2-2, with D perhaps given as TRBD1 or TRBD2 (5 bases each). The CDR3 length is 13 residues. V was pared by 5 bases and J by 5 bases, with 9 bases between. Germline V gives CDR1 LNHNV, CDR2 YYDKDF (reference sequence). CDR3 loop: CATSDGGTGELFF. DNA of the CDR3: TGTGCCACCAGCGATGGGGGAACCGGGGAGCTGTTTTTT.

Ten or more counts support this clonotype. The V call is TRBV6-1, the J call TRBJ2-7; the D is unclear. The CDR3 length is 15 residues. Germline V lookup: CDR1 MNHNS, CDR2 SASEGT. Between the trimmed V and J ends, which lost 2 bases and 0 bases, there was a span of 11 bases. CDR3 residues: CASSEFWSVSYEQYV. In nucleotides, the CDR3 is TGTGCCAGCAGTGAATTTTGGTCAGTCTCCTACGAGCAGTACGTC.

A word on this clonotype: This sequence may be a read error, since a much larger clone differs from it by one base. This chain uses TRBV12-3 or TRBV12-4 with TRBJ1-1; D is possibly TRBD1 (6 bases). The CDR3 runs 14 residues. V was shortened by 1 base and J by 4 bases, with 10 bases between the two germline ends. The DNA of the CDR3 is TGTGCCAGCAGTTTAGGGGACACGGTCACTGAAGCTTTCTTT. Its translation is CASSLGDTVTEAFF.

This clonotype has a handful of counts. The CDR3 nucleotides read TGTGCCAGCACCCTAGGAGTAGGGGCAGGGGAAAAACTGTTTTTT. Translating gives CASTLGVGAGEKLFF. J is TRBJ1-4 and V is TRBV7-2, with D maybe TRBD1 (5 bases). V lost 7 bases to trimming and J lost 8 bases, with 20 bases between them. CDR1 SGHTA and CDR2 FQGNSA come from the germline V gene. The CDR3 spans 15 residues.

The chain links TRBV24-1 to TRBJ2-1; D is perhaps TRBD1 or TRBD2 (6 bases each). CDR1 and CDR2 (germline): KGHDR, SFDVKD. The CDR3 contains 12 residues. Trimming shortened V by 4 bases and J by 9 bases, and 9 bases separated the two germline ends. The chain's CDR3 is CATSERGAEQFF. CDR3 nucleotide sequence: TGTGCCACCAGTGAGAGGGGGGCTGAGCAGTTCTTC.

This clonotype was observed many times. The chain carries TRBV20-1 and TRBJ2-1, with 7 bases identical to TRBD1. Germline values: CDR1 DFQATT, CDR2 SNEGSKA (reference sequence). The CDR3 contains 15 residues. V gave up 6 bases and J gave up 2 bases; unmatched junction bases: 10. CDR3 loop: CSAWAPGQTYNEQFF. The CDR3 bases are TGCAGTGCATGGGCTCCGGGACAGACCTACAATGAGCAGTTCTTC.

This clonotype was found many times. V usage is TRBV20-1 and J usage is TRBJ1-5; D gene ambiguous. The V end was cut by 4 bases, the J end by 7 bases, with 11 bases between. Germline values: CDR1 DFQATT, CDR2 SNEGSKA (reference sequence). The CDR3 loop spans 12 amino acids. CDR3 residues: CSAIEGGQPQHF. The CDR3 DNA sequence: TGCAGTGCTATCGAGGGAGGCCAGCCCCAGCATTTT.

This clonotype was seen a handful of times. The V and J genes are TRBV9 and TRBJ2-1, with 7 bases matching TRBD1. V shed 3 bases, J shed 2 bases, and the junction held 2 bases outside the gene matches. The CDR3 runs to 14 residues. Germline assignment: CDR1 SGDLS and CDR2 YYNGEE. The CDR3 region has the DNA TGTGCCAGCAGCGGGGACAGACCCTACAATGAGCAGTTCTTC. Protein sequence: CASSGDRPYNEQFF.

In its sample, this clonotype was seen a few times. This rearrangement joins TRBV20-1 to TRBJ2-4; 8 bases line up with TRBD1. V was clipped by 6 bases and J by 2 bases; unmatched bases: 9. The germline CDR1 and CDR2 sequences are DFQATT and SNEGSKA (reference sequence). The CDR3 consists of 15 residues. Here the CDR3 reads CSATDRGEPKNIQYF. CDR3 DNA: TGCAGTGCGACCGACAGGGGTGAGCCCAAAAACATTCAGTACTTC.

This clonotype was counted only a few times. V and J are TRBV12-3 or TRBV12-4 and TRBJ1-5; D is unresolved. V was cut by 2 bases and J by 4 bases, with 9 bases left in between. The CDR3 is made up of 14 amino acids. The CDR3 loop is CASSLKPGNQPQHF. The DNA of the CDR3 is TGTGCCAGCAGTTTAAAACCGGGGAATCAGCCCCAGCATTTT.

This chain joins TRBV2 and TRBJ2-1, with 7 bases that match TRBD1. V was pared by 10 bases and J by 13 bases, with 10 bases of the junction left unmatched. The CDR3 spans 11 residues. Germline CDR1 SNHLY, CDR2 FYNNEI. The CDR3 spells CAIMQTGLQFF. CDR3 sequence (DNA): TGTGCCATCATGCAGACAGGGCTACAGTTCTTC.

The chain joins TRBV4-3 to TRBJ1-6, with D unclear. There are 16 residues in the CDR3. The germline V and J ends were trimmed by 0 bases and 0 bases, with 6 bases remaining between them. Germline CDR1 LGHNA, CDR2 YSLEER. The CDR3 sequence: CASSQDGSSYNSPLHF. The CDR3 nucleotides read TGCGCCAGCAGCCAAGACGGGAGCTCCTATAATTCACCCCTCCACTTT.

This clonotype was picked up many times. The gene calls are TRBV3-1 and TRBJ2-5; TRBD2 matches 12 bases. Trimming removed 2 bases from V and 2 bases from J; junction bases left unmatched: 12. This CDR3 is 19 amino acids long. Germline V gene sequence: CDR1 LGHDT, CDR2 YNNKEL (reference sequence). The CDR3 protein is CASSQPTGGGLAGQETQYF. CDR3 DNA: TGTGCCAGCAGCCAACCTACAGGGGGCGGACTAGCGGGACAAGAGACCCAGTACTTC.

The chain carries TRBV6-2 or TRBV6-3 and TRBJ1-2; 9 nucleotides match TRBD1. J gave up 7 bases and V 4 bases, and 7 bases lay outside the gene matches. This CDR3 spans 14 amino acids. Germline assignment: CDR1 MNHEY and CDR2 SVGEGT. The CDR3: CASSFTGGATGYTF. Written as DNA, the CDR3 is TGTGCCAGCAGTTTCACAGGGGGCGCGACTGGCTACACCTTC.

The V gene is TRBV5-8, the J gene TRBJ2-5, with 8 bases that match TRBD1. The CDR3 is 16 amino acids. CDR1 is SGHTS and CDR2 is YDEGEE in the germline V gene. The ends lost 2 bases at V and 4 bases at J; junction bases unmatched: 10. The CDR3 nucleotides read TGTGCCAGCAGCTTAGGACAGGGTAGTATTGGAGAGACCCAGTACTTC. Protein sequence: CASSLGQGSIGETQYF.

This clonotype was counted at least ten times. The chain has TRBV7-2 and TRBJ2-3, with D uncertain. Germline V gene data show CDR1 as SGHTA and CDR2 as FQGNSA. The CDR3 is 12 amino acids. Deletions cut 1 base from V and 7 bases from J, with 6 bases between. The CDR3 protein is CASSLVEYTQYF. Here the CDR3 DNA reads TGTGCCAGCAGCTTAGTAGAATATACGCAGTATTTT.